The entry that follows covers one T cell receptor (beta chain) sequence. Antigen: not known. Oncomine TCR Beta short-read sequencing was applied to DNA from cultured CD4+ T cells. One entry per CDR3 protein results from TCRdb running MiXCR on the PCR reads. The sample has about 12,000 distinct CDR3 sequences, approximately 49% seen once; the top ten hold under 40%. The data are from a study of vaccination and CD4 T cells after COVID-19. The CDR3 has 15 amino acids. The V gene end was trimmed by 2 bases and the J gene end by 3 bases; junction bases not matched to a gene: 7. Germline values: CDR1 MGHRA, CDR2 YSYEKL. Treatment described: roughly 11-day PBMC culture with coronavirus spike peptide pools or control peptides (ViraFEST assay).

The rearrangement links TRBV4-1 to TRBJ2-7; the match to TRBD2 covers 7 bases. The receptor was derived from a human donor who had recovered from COVID-19. Sequences were obtained from CD4+ T cells from blood, cultured in vitro. CDR3 residues: CASSQPVAGVYEQYF. CDR3 DNA sequence: TGCGCCAGCAGCCAACCAGTTGCGGGAGTCTACGAGCAGTACTTC.